Listed below are T cell receptor beta chains from one sample, sequenced in a study of control samples from healthy donors and cancer patients. The method was immunoSEQ multiplex PCR; TCRdb's version includes in-frame clones alone and lacks a portion of them. Seen here are 150,000 to 180,000 clones, roughly 94% observed once, and the top ten hold about 5.6%. The source material was blood. These receptors were obtained from a man in his forties or fifties in good health. Both conserved end residues are part of each CDR3. D genes are given only for firm matches. Size is stated for part of the rows, as once, few or many counts, or as a class when the clone is expanded.

DNA: TGTGCCAGCAGCCCCGAAGGGACCCTCGTTGGTGAAGAGCAGTACTTC; CDR3: CASSPEGTLVGEEQYF; size: -; D: -; V: TRBV7-2; J: TRBJ2-7
DNA: TGTGCCAGCAGCGGGGGAGAGATCATACAGCCCCAGCATTTT; CDR3: CASSGGEIIQPQHF; size: few; D: -; V: TRBV5-8; J: TRBJ1-5
DNA: TGTGCCAGCAGTGAGAAGGGACAGCGGAACACCGGGGAGCTGTTTTTT; CDR3: CASSEKGQRNTGELFF; size: -; D: TRBD1; V: TRBV2; J: TRBJ2-2
DNA: TGTGCCAGCTCACGGGGGGGAGGGAGCACTGAAGCTTTCTTT; CDR3: CASSRGGGSTEAFF; size: -; D: -; V: TRBV18; J: TRBJ1-1
DNA: TGTGCCAGTAGGTTCTCACTAGCGGGGGGGACCAAGCAGTTCTTC; CDR3: CASRFSLAGGTKQFF; size: -; D: TRBD2; V: TRBV19; J: TRBJ2-1
DNA: TGTGCCAGTAGCCAGCCGGGGGACAGGGGCGGGGAGCAGTACTTC; CDR3: CASSQPGDRGGEQYF; size: -; D: TRBD1; V: TRBV19; J: TRBJ2-7
DNA: TGCGCCAGCAGCCCCCGGATGAGCTCCTACAATGAGCAGTTCTTC; CDR3: CASSPRMSSYNEQFF; size: -; D: -; V: TRBV4-1; J: TRBJ2-1
DNA: TGTGCCAGCAGTTTAAGTGGGGAGGGAAACTACAATGAGCAGTTCTTC; CDR3: CASSLSGEGNYNEQFF; size: -; D: TRBD2; V: TRBV27; J: TRBJ2-1
DNA: TGTGCCAGCAAGAGCTCCTATAATTCACCCCTCCACTTT; CDR3: CASKSSYNSPLHF; size: -; D: -; V: TRBV2; J: TRBJ1-6
DNA: TGTGCCAGCAGCGAAAGCTCCTATAATTCACCCCTCCACTTT; CDR3: CASSESSYNSPLHF; size: -; D: -; V: TRBV6-6; J: TRBJ1-6
DNA: TGCGCCAGCAGCTTGGCAGGGGGGTACACTGAAGCTTTCTTT; CDR3: CASSLAGGYTEAFF; size: few; D: TRBD1; V: TRBV5-1; J: TRBJ1-1
DNA: TGTGCCAGCAAGAACCTTCTCTACGAGCAGTACTTC; CDR3: CASKNLLYEQYF; size: -; D: -; V: TRBV28; J: TRBJ2-7
DNA: TGTGCCAGCAGCTTGAGCAGAGGGACCACTGAAGCTTTCTTT; CDR3: CASSLSRGTTEAFF; size: -; D: -; V: TRBV11-2; J: TRBJ1-1
DNA: TGCGCCAGCAGCCCGACAGCTACTAACTATGGCTACACCTTC; CDR3: CASSPTATNYGYTF; size: -; D: -; V: TRBV4-1; J: TRBJ1-2
DNA: TGTGCCAGCAGCTTTCAGGGGCGTGGAAACACCATATATTTT; CDR3: CASSFQGRGNTIYF; size: -; D: -; V: TRBV5-8; J: TRBJ1-3
DNA: TGTGCCAGTAGTGCCTATCCCGGGACAGGGGTTGTGGACACTGAAGCTTTCTTT; CDR3: CASSAYPGTGVVDTEAFF; size: -; D: TRBD1; V: TRBV19; J: TRBJ1-1
DNA: TGTGCCAGCAGCTTCCTCGGGGGCGGGACTGAAGCTTTCTTT; CDR3: CASSFLGGGTEAFF; size: -; D: -; V: TRBV5-4; J: TRBJ1-1
DNA: TGTGCCAGCAGCTGGGATAAGGGGAGAGAAGCTTTCTTT; CDR3: CASSWDKGREAFF; size: -; D: -; V: TRBV7-2; J: TRBJ1-1
DNA: TGTGCCAGCAGTTTCTCCGGGACGGAGAACAATGAGCAGTTCTTC; CDR3: CASSFSGTENNEQFF; size: -; D: -; V: TRBV28; J: TRBJ2-1
DNA: TGTGCCTGGAGTGGCGTAGGGAGAGATGAAAAACTGTTTTTT; CDR3: CAWSGVGRDEKLFF; size: -; D: -; V: TRBV30; J: TRBJ1-4
DNA: TGTGCCAGCGGGACTGCAGATACGCAGTATTTT; CDR3: CASGTADTQYF; size: -; D: -; V: TRBV2; J: TRBJ2-3
DNA: TGCGCCAGCAGCCTGGACCGCTACGAGCAGTACTTC; CDR3: CASSLDRYEQYF; size: -; D: -; V: TRBV5-1; J: TRBJ2-7
DNA: TGCGCCAGCAGTGAGTCGGGCAGGGGTAGTACTGAAGCTTTCTTT; CDR3: CASSESGRGSTEAFF; size: -; D: -; V: TRBV10-2; J: TRBJ1-1
DNA: TGTGCCGGCGCATACAGGGCGAACACTGAAGCTTTCTTT; CDR3: CAGAYRANTEAFF; size: -; D: -; V: TRBV6-5; J: TRBJ1-1
DNA: TGTGCCAGCAGTTCCGAGACCTCTGCAGGGAGAAACTATGGCTACACCTTC; CDR3: CASSSETSAGRNYGYTF; size: once; D: -; V: TRBV28; J: TRBJ1-2
DNA: TGCGCCAGCAGCCCCTCCCCATCGGGGTACGAGCAGTACTTC; CDR3: CASSPSPSGYEQYF; size: -; D: -; V: TRBV5-1; J: TRBJ2-7